This T cell receptor (beta chain) came from a study of CD8+CD57+ T cells in acquired aplastic anemia. Study-level information: Sorted cells (CD4+ and CD8+) yielded DNA amounts that averaged about 3.4 ug. Roughly 9.8 million reads, on average, were obtained for CD4+ cells from healthy donors. The study, taken as a whole, reports: Overlap between patients and controls comprised almost 30 CD8+ CDR3 sequences. The study found no significant CD8+ Simpson's diversity difference between patients and controls.

Template material for TCR beta VDJ and CDR3 profiling consisted of genomic DNA. Each CDR3 protein is one row after TCRdb ran MiXCR on the reads. The sample has under 200,000 distinct CDR3 sequences, just under 45% seen once; the top ten hold 1.1%. This clonotype has just a few counts. Its specificity is unknown. The V gene lost 1 base and the J gene lost 5 bases, with 15 bases spanning the gap. The CDR3 loop spans 16 amino acids. Germline V gene data show CDR1 as MNHEY and CDR2 as SVGEGT. The sample comprised sorted CD4+, CD8+, or CD8+CD57+ T cells (not recorded which) from PBMCs. This TCR came from a human donor in good health. J is TRBJ2-1 and V is TRBV6-2 or TRBV6-3, with D perhaps TRBD1 (5 bases). CDR3 region: CASSYLTVHVNNEQFF. The CDR3 DNA sequence: TGTGCCAGCAGTTACTTGACAGTGCATGTCAACAATGAGCAGTTCTTC.